The clone carrying this TCR beta chain occurred many times. No antigen is known for it. This CDR3 spans 13 amino acids. V was shortened by 1 base and J by 10 bases, with 7 bases between the two germline ends. Germline CDR1 and CDR2: KGHDR and SFDVKD. These data are taken from a study of prognosis after radiotherapy for stage I lung cancer. Researchers used two-round multiplex PCR to amplify TCR beta CDR3 starting from genomic DNA. Gene-specific primers for each TRBV and TRBJ gene drove first-round PCR. TCRdb recomputed calls from the multiplex PCR reads with MiXCR, one row per CDR3 protein. The sample yields approximately 51,000 distinct CDR3 sequences, 30% to 35% seen once. Study outcomes and limitations: A difference in TRBV and TRBJ gene usage was reportedly seen between patients with and without metastases.

J is TRBJ2-6 and V is TRBV24-1; D gene ambiguous. This clonotype originated in a donor aged 50 or older with non-small cell lung cancer. The sample consisted of PBMCs, taken before or after stereotactic body radiation therapy (not recorded which). The CDR3 loop is CATSDFGQNVLTF. CDR3 in DNA: TGTGCCACCAGTGATTTTGGGCAGAACGTCCTGACTTTC.